The rows below give T cell receptor beta chains drawn from one sample of a study of shared clonotypes between healthy human individuals. Libraries were prepared by immunoSEQ multiplex PCR; TCRdb keeps only in-frame clonotypes and omits some of them. The table includes 550,000 to 600,000 clones, just over 75% detected once. The sequenced sample was PBMCs. The source of these receptors is a woman in her thirties or forties in good health. Some clones in this sample may be carry-over from other donors' samples. Each CDR3 is given with its conserved first and last residue. The D gene is left open where the match is weak. The size entry is marked missing in some rows and otherwise reads once, few, many or a size class.

j_call cdr3_length clone_size d_call v_call cdr3_nt cdr3_aa
TRBJ2-6 14 many . TRBV2 TGTGCCAGCAGTGACAGGGCTGGGGCCAACGTCCTGACTTTC CASSDRAGANVLTF
TRBJ2-1 15 . . TRBV7-2 TGTGCCAGCAGCTTAGCTCAGGGAACCTACAATGAGCAGTTCTTC CASSLAQGTYNEQFF
TRBJ2-5 14 . . TRBV5-1 TGCGCCAGCAGCTTGTATTTGGAGGGAGAGACCCAGTACTTC CASSLYLEGETQYF
TRBJ1-1 14 . . TRBV27 TGTGCCAGCAGTTTAGATGGGGGAGGCACTGAAGCTTTCTTT CASSLDGGGTEAFF
TRBJ1-4 15 . . TRBV5-1 TGCGCCAGCAGCTTGACCGGGACGATACTGGAAAAACTGTTTTTT CASSLTGTILEKLFF
TRBJ2-7 13 . . TRBV4-3 TGCGCCAGCAGCCAAGATAGGACCGGCGAGCAGTACTTC CASSQDRTGEQYF
TRBJ2-5 15 . . TRBV6-4 TGTGCCAGCAGTGACGGGCTGTTTGAGGCCGAGACCCAGTACTTC CASSDGLFEAETQYF
TRBJ2-2 15 . . TRBV5-1 TGCGCCAGCAGCCAGGGAGTTTCGAACACCGGGGAGCTGTTTTTT CASSQGVSNTGELFF
TRBJ1-5 13 . . TRBV11-1 TGTGCCAGCAGCTTAGCTCAAAATCAGCCCCAGCATTTT CASSLAQNQPQHF
TRBJ2-2 16 . TRBD2 TRBV5-1 TGCGCCAGCAGCTTTACACTAGCGGGAGGCACCGGGGAGCTGTTTTTT CASSFTLAGGTGELFF
TRBJ2-2 14 . . TRBV4-1 TGCGCCAGCAGCCGCCTCGGGGGTACCGGGGAGCTGTTTTTT CASSRLGGTGELFF
TRBJ2-1 13 . . TRBV19 TGTGCCAGTAGTCGGGTACAGGGAAATGAGCAGTTCTTC CASSRVQGNEQFF
TRBJ2-2 16 few . TRBV18 TGTGCCAGCTCACCTGGCGGGCCCCAGAGGACCGGGGAGCTGTTTTTT CASSPGGPQRTGELFF
TRBJ2-3 15 few . TRBV15 TGTGCCACCAGCAGAGCACAGTCTAGCACAGATACGCAGTATTTT CATSRAQSSTDTQYF
TRBJ1-4 12 few TRBD1 TRBV30 TGTGCCTCGGGACAGGGAGATGAAAAACTGTTTTTT CASGQGDEKLFF
TRBJ2-7 15 . . TRBV11-2 TGTGCCAGCAGCTTAGTTCGGTTTAGCTCCTACGAGCAGTACTTC CASSLVRFSSYEQYF
TRBJ2-3 13 . . TRBV27 TGTGCCAGCAGTTCCCGAGGCAGAGATACGCAGTATTTT CASSSRGRDTQYF
TRBJ2-3 13 . . TRBV7-2 . CASSFWERGTQYF
TRBJ2-3 11 . . TRBV11-1 TGTGCCAGCAGCTTCGGACCTACGCAGTATTTT CASSFGPTQYF
TRBJ2-1 14 once TRBD1 TRBV9 TGTGCCAGCACAGCAGGGGGCCCCATGGATGAGCAGTTCTTC CASTAGGPMDEQFF
TRBJ2-2 14 . . TRBV9 TGTGCCAGCAGCGTCGGGGGGAACACCGGGGAGCTGTTTTTT CASSVGGNTGELFF
TRBJ1-5 14 . TRBD1 TRBV28 TGTGCCAGCAGTTTCGGAGGGGGCGGTCAGCCCCAGCATTTT CASSFGGGGQPQHF
TRBJ2-6 16 . . TRBV9 TGTGCCAGCAGCTCAAGGGCAGTCTCTGGGGCCAACGTCCTGACTTTC CASSSRAVSGANVLTF
TRBJ2-7 14 . TRBD1 TRBV10-2 TGCGCCAGCAGTACAGGGACAGGGGGCTACGAGCAGTACTTC CASSTGTGGYEQYF
TRBJ1-1 14 . . TRBV28 TGTGCCAGCAGTCCAGGAGGTGGGTGGACTGAAGCTTTCTTT CASSPGGGWTEAFF
TRBJ2-7 16 . TRBD1 TRBV9 TGTGCCAGCAGCTCCGGGACAGGGGGTAACGCGTACGAGCAGTACTTC CASSSGTGGNAYEQYF
TRBJ2-2 16 . TRBD1 TRBV5-1 TGCGCCAGCAGCTTTACCGGGACAGGGAACACCGGGGAGCTGTTTTTT CASSFTGTGNTGELFF
TRBJ1-3 12 few . TRBV29-1 TGCAGCGTTGGGACGTCTGGAAACACCATATATTTT CSVGTSGNTIYF
TRBJ2-1 15 once . TRBV5-6 TGTGCCAGCAGCTTGTCGCTGACTACCCCTCAAGAGCAGTTCTTC CASSLSLTTPQEQFF
TRBJ2-7 14 . TRBD2 TRBV13 TGTGCCAGCCGACACCGGACTAGCGGATACGAGCAGTACTTC CASRHRTSGYEQYF
TRBJ1-4 15 . TRBD1 TRBV28 TGTGCCAGCAGTTTAGGAGGGGGCCTTTTTGAAAAACTGTTTTTT CASSLGGGLFEKLFF
TRBJ1-1 14 . . TRBV6-4 TGTGCCAGCAGTTACTCGACTCTGAACACTGAAGCTTTCTTT CASSYSTLNTEAFF
TRBJ1-5 14 . TRBD1 TRBV5-1 TGCGCCAGCAGCTTGGTAGGGGGCGATCAGCCCCAGCATTTT CASSLVGGDQPQHF
TRBJ1-1 11 . . TRBV7-9 TGTGCCAGCAGCTTTGAGCATGGAGCTTTCTTT CASSFEHGAFF